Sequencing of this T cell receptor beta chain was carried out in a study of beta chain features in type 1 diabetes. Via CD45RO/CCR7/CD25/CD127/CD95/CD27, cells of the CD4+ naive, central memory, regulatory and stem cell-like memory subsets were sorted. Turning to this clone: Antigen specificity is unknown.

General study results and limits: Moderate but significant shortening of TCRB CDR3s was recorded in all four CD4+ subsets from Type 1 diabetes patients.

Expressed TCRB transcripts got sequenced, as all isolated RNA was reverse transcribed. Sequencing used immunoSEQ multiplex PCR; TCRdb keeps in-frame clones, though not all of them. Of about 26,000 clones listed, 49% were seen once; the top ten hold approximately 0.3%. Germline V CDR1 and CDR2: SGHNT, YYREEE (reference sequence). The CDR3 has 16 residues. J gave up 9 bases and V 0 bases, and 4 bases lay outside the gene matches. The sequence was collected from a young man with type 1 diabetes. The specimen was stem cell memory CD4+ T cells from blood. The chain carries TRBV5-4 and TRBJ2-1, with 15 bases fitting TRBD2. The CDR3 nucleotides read TGTGCCAGCAGCTTGGCCGGACTAGCGGGGGGGTTTGAGCAGTTCTTC. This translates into CASSLAGLAGGFEQFF.